This TCR beta chain was sequenced for a study of blood T cell repertoires in COVID-19. Turning to the study itself: Acute and convalescent COVID-19 specimens originated in the United States, Italy and Spain. The cDNA or gDNA used as material had been derived from T cells, B-cell-depleted T cells, or PBMCs.

Original methodology: Amplified reference gene primers provided the basis for estimating nucleated cell counts. Profiled with immunoSEQ multiplex PCR; TCRdb holds only in-frame clones, not every one. V and J calls and clone size are copied from that table; D and trimming were computed from the DNA. The sample records about 210,000 clones, around 88% being singletons. Residents of about two dozen US areas, aged 18 to 89 years, made up the participants. The germline CDR1 and CDR2 sequences are MGHRA and YSYEKL. This CDR3 is 15 amino acids long. V was pared by 4 bases and J by 0 bases, with 10 bases between.

The J gene is TRBJ1-3, the V gene TRBV4-1; no clear D gene. The sequence was obtained from a woman between 40 and 55 years old with acute COVID-19. The specimen was PBMCs or T cells enriched from blood (not recorded which). DNA of the CDR3: TGCGCCAGCAGCCTCCAGGCCGGCTCTGGAAACACCATATATTTT. Its translation: CASSLQAGSGNTIYF.